The 30 T cell receptor beta chains in this list originate from one sample, sequenced in a study of PD-1 blockade in classical Hodgkin lymphoma. TCRdb's copy holds only in-frame clones and misses some; the assay was immunoSEQ multiplex PCR. The sample lists over 35,000 clones; about 86% were seen once. No patient escaped relapse after autologous stem cell transplantation, and brentuximab vedotin exposure varied. The sequencing used peripheral blood mononuclear cells (PBMCs), collected before the second cycle of nivolumab. The receptors were sampled from a human donor with classical Hodgkin lymphoma.

The rearrangement links TRBV28 to TRBJ2-7, with 7 nucleotides matching TRBD2. In germline, CDR1 is MDHEN, CDR2 SYDVKM. V gave up 8 bases and J gave up 6 bases; unmatched junction bases: 7. This CDR3 is built from 12 residues. CDR3 nucleotides: TGTGCCAGCGGGAGAGGGGAGGGCGAGCAGTACTTC. Its protein is CASGRGEGEQYF.

V usage is TRBV28 and J usage is TRBJ1-5, with unresolved D. The V and J ends lost 7 bases and 7 bases respectively, with 17 bases between them. The CDR3 has 14 amino acids. CDR1 is MDHEN and CDR2 is SYDVKM in the germline V gene. In DNA, the CDR3 is TGTGCCAGCAATCCACCCCCCCGGGAGCAGCCCCAGCATTTT. As protein: CASNPPPREQPQHF.

The rearrangement uses TRBV4-1 and TRBJ2-7; no firm D call. The V gene's germline CDR1 is MGHRA and CDR2 YSYEKL. V dropped 0 bases and J dropped 3 bases, with 9 bases sitting between them. The CDR3 sequence is 14 residues long. CDR3 loop: CASSQEAAIYEQYF. The CDR3 DNA is TGCGCCAGCAGCCAAGAGGCAGCCATCTACGAGCAGTACTTC.

This chain joins TRBV10-1 and TRBJ2-7; D is perhaps TRBD1 (6 bases). CDR3 length equals 15 residues. Per germline, CDR1 WNHNN and CDR2 SYGVQD (reference sequence). The germline V and J ends were trimmed by 6 bases and 7 bases, with 22 bases remaining between them. The CDR3 spells CASSAPDSATGEQYF. CDR3 sequence (DNA): TGCGCCAGCAGCGCTCCGGACAGCGCGACGGGGGAGCAGTACTTC.

V is TRBV11-2 and J is TRBJ2-1; D possibly corresponds to TRBD2 (6 bases). The V end was cut by 1 base, the J end by 3 bases, with 10 bases between. This CDR3 is built from 15 residues. Germline V gene sequence: CDR1 SGHAT, CDR2 FQNNGV. The CDR3, as DNA: TGTGCCAGCAGCTTAGGGACGGGAGTCTACAATGAGCAGTTCTTC. It codes for CASSLGTGVYNEQFF.

This chain joins TRBV5-8 and TRBJ1-5; D is possibly TRBD1 (5 bases). Germline CDR1 and CDR2: SGHTS and YDEGEE. The CDR3 consists of 17 residues. Between the trimmed V and J ends, which lost 3 bases and 0 bases, there was a span of 16 bases. The CDR3 DNA reads as TGTGCCAGCAGCTCCCCCGGGACGAGCAATAGCAATCAGCCCCAGCATTTT. It translates to CASSSPGTSNSNQPQHF.

V is TRBV6-6 and J is TRBJ2-3; weak D call: TRBD2 (6 bases). The germline V and J ends were trimmed by 2 bases and 3 bases, with 9 bases remaining between them. Germline V gene lookup returns CDR1 MNHNY and CDR2 SVGAGI (reference sequence). The CDR3 is 14 residues long. The CDR3: CASSYGGVTDTQYF. Here the CDR3 DNA reads TGTGCCAGCAGTTACGGCGGGGTAACAGATACGCAGTATTTT.

This chain uses TRBV5-1 with TRBJ2-6, with 7 bases lining up with TRBD2. The CDR3 extends over 16 amino acids. CDR1 is SGHRS and CDR2 is YFSETQ in the germline V gene. V was clipped by 6 bases and J by 0 bases; unmatched bases: 6. CDR3 loop: CASNGRGSSGANVLTF. The CDR3 DNA is TGCGCCAGCAACGGGCGGGGGAGCTCTGGGGCCAACGTCCTGACTTTC.

This sequence joins TRBV2 and TRBJ2-2; 10 bases map to TRBD2. The V segment lost 3 bases and the J segment 2 bases; nucleotides outside the gene matches: 9. Germline V gene data show CDR1 as SNHLY and CDR2 as FYNNEI. This CDR3 contains 18 residues. Written as DNA, the CDR3 is TGTGCCAGCAGTGATTGGGTTGGGACTAGCGCTAACACCGGGGAGCTGTTTTTT. This translates into CASSDWVGTSANTGELFF.

V gene TRBV2 combines with J gene TRBJ1-1; 8 positions match TRBD1. V shed 3 bases, J shed 8 bases, and the junction held 8 bases outside the gene matches. Germline V gene sequence: CDR1 SNHLY, CDR2 FYNNEI. The CDR3 length is 14 residues. The CDR3 coding sequence is TGTGCCAGCAGTGACAGAGACAGGGGAGGGGAAGCTTTCTTT. Translating gives CASSDRDRGGEAFF.

The chain carries TRBV6-5 and TRBJ2-7; 7 bases are a match to TRBD2. V trimming: 5 bases; J trimming: 2 bases; junction bases outside the gene matches: 9. The CDR3 covers 15 residues. Germline V gene data show CDR1 as MNHEY and CDR2 as SVGAGI. This CDR3 is CASSLGTGGAYEQYF. For the CDR3, the DNA is TGTGCCAGCAGTCTTGGAACGGGGGGAGCCTACGAGCAGTACTTC.

The rearrangement links TRBV7-9 to TRBJ2-1, with D perhaps matching TRBD1 (5 bases). The germline CDR1 and CDR2 sequences are SEHNR and FQNEAQ (reference sequence). The V end was cut by 3 bases, the J end by 5 bases, with 14 bases between. The CDR3 contains 15 residues. CDR3 sequence reads: CASSFRGSNNNEQFF. DNA for the CDR3: TGTGCCAGCAGCTTTAGGGGCTCCAACAACAATGAGCAGTTCTTC.

The chain links TRBV6-1 to TRBJ1-6, with D perhaps TRBD1 (5 bases). Per the germline V gene, CDR1 is MNHNS and CDR2 is SASEGT. The CDR3 extends over 16 amino acids. V was pared by 0 bases and J by 0 bases, with 6 bases between. CDR3 in DNA: TGTGCCAGCAGTGAAGCGGGGGTCTCCTATAATTCACCCCTCCACTTT. It specifies CASSEAGVSYNSPLHF.

The chain carries TRBV5-4 and TRBJ2-7; D perhaps matches TRBD1 (6 bases). The CDR3 covers 14 residues. Germline V lookup: CDR1 SGHNT, CDR2 YYREEE (reference sequence). The germline V and J ends were trimmed by 2 bases and 6 bases, with 15 bases remaining between them. The CDR3 DNA is TGTGCCAGCAGCTTCCCAAATCAGGGGCCCGAGCAGTACTTC. Translating gives CASSFPNQGPEQYF.

The chain employs TRBV4-2 and TRBJ1-1, with D uncertain. The germline CDR1 and CDR2 sequences are LGHNA and YNFKEQ. The V and J ends lost 0 bases and 2 bases respectively, with 10 bases between them. This CDR3 spans 15 amino acids. The CDR3 region is CASSQDPVGNTEAFF. The DNA for the CDR3 is TGTGCCAGCAGCCAAGATCCGGTCGGAAACACTGAAGCTTTCTTT.

The chain joins TRBV7-9 to TRBJ1-1; D unresolved. The CDR3 length is 14 residues. The germline V and J ends were trimmed by 7 bases and 4 bases, with 16 bases remaining between them. Germline CDR1 SEHNR, CDR2 FQNEAQ (reference sequence). The CDR3 here is CASTKVDVVTEAFF. In DNA form, the CDR3 reads TGTGCCAGCACCAAGGTGGACGTGGTCACTGAAGCTTTCTTT.

The gene calls are TRBV6-5 and TRBJ2-3; TRBD2 matches 8 bases. Germline CDR1 is MNHEY and CDR2 is SVGAGI. The CDR3 loop spans 13 amino acids. The V and J ends lost 7 bases and 4 bases, in that order; junction bases with no gene match: 4. For the CDR3, the DNA is TGTGCCAGCAAAACGGGGGGGGCAGATACGCAGTATTTT. It translates to CASKTGGADTQYF.

The chain is built from TRBV6-6 and TRBJ2-6; TRBD2 matches at 8 bases. Germline CDR1 is MNHNY and CDR2 is SVGAGI (reference sequence). The V segment lost 7 bases and the J segment 0 bases; nucleotides outside the gene matches: 2. The CDR3 has 15 amino acids. CDR3 residues: CASNGGGSGANVLTF. In DNA form, the CDR3 reads TGTGCCAGCAACGGGGGGGGCTCTGGGGCCAACGTCCTGACTTTC.

This clone is a singleton in its sample. The V call is TRBV7-6, the J call TRBJ2-1, with D maybe TRBD2 (5 bases). Germline lookup yields CDR1 SGHVS and CDR2 FNYEAQ. V was pared by 2 bases and J by 0 bases, with 14 bases between. The CDR3 spans 17 residues. The CDR3 DNA reads as TGTGCCAGCAGCTTAACCTCTGGACTTAGCTCCTACAATGAGCAGTTCTTC. Amino acid sequence: CASSLTSGLSSYNEQFF.

Regarding this clone: Compared with germline, one end of the junction differs, possibly owing to a read error. Other DNA variants within this sample encode the same CDR3. This chain joins TRBV25-1 and TRBJ1-1; TRBD1 might be the D (6 bases). This CDR3 spans 12 amino acids. In germline, CDR1 is MGHDK, CDR2 SYGVNS. The CDR3 spells CASSEWGAEAFF. Here the CDR3 DNA reads TGCGCCAGCAGTGAATGGGGGGCGGAAGCTTTCTTT.

This clone was seen only once. The genes are TRBV5-1 and TRBJ2-1, with 13 bases identical to TRBD2. The V and J ends lost 3 bases and 7 bases, in that order; junction bases with no gene match: 4. The CDR3 sequence is 15 residues long. Germline V lookup: CDR1 SGHRS, CDR2 YFSETQ. CDR3 in amino acids: CASSSGLAGMNEQFF. CDR3 sequence (DNA): TGCGCCAGCAGCTCGGGACTAGCGGGGATGAATGAGCAGTTCTTC.

This clone was detected only once. This chain joins TRBV4-2 and TRBJ2-1; 10 nucleotides line up with TRBD2. V was clipped by 0 bases and J by 5 bases; unmatched bases: 7. Germline V gene sequence: CDR1 LGHNA, CDR2 YNFKEQ. The CDR3 has 17 residues. CDR3 protein: CASSQDYRLAGDNEQFF. The CDR3 coding sequence is TGTGCCAGCAGCCAAGATTATCGGCTAGCGGGAGACAATGAGCAGTTCTTC.

CDR3: CASSFLSGLIFEDSYEQYF. DNA of the CDR3: TGTGCCAGCAGTTTCCTAAGTGGGCTGATCTTTGAGGATTCCTACGAGCAGTACTTC. V is TRBV27 and J is TRBJ2-7, with unresolved D. The CDR3 extends over 19 amino acids. The V gene lost 3 bases and the J gene lost 1 base, with 25 bases spanning the gap. Germline lookup yields CDR1 MNHEY and CDR2 SMNVEV (reference sequence).

This chain connects TRBV5-5 to TRBJ2-7; D tentatively reads TRBD1 or TRBD2 (5 bases each). The CDR3 is 13 amino acids. Looked up from germline, CDR1 is SGHKS and CDR2 is YYEKEE (reference sequence). Trimming took off 5 bases at V and 4 bases at J, with 13 bases between the two ends. CDR3: CASSRGEPYEQYF. As DNA, the CDR3 is TGTGCCAGCAGTCGAGGGGAGCCTTACGAGCAGTACTTC.

For this clone: Additional DNA sequences in this sample encode the identical CDR3. The V gene is TRBV19, the J gene TRBJ2-5, with 10 bases that match TRBD2. Trimming at V came to 4 bases and at J to 3 bases, leaving 2 bases not matched to a gene. The CDR3 contains 14 residues. Per germline, CDR1 LNHDA and CDR2 SQIVND (reference sequence). As DNA, the CDR3 is TGTGCCAGTAGTAATCTAGCGGGAGAAGAGACCCAGTACTTC. It yields the protein CASSNLAGEETQYF.

J is TRBJ2-1 and V is TRBV19; the D gene is possibly TRBD2 (6 bases). V lost 5 bases and J 2 bases, leaving 16 bases between the germline ends. Germline V lookup: CDR1 LNHDA, CDR2 SQIVND (reference sequence). CDR3 length: 16 residues. The CDR3 nucleotides are TGTGCCAGTAGTGCCGCTCTAGCGAATACCTACAATGAGCAGTTCTTC. It codes for CASSAALANTYNEQFF.

V usage is TRBV7-6 and J usage is TRBJ2-2; no clear D gene. This CDR3 comprises 15 residues. The germline V and J ends were trimmed by 3 bases and 1 base, with 9 bases remaining between them. Germline lookup yields CDR1 SGHVS and CDR2 FNYEAQ. The CDR3 region has the DNA TGTGCCAGCAGCTTTTCGCTGAGGAACACCGGGGAGCTGTTTTTT. Translated: CASSFSLRNTGELFF.

CDR3 DNA: TGTGCCAGCAGAGTCGCAGGGAAACAGACCCAGTACTTC. It is translated as CASRVAGKQTQYF. The chain employs TRBV5-8 and TRBJ2-5; D may be TRBD1 (5 bases). Trimming stripped 5 bases from V and 6 bases from J, with 14 bases between. The CDR3 runs 13 residues. The V gene's germline CDR1 is SGHTS and CDR2 YDEGEE.

In this sample, this clone turned up a few times. The rearrangement joins TRBV15 to TRBJ1-4, with 9 bases lining up with TRBD1. V dropped 9 bases and J dropped 5; count of bases not matched to a gene: 4. The CDR3 runs to 13 residues. The germline V gene has CDR1 LNHNV and CDR2 YYDKDF (reference sequence). The DNA for the CDR3 is TGTGCCACGACCGGGACAGGGAATGAAAAACTGTTTTTT. Protein: CATTGTGNEKLFF.

The CDR3 loop reads CASRSSGQGHYGYTF. For the CDR3, the DNA is TGTGCCAGCAGGTCCTCGGGACAGGGCCACTATGGCTACACCTTC. This chain uses TRBV11-2 with TRBJ1-2; 9 nucleotides match TRBD1. The trim removed 6 bases at V and 3 bases at J, leaving 8 bases unmatched. Germline CDR1 is SGHAT and CDR2 is FQNNGV. The CDR3 sequence is 15 residues long.